This T cell receptor (beta chain) was observed in a study of T-cell memory formation after mild COVID-19. Study-wide background: Most TCR clusters belonged to a single donor.

CDR1 is SGHVS, CDR2 FNYEAQ, per germline. Trimming removed 0 bases at V and 5 bases at J, with 7 bases between. The CDR3 runs 13 residues. TCRdb independently ran MiXCR on the 5' RACE reads; one entry per CDR3 protein. The sample shows 140,000 to 150,000 distinct CDR3 sequences, around 25% of them seen only once. The rearrangement links TRBV7-6 to TRBJ2-5; D not resolved. Sequencing used PBMCs or a T cell subset sorted from them (not recorded which). The sequence came from an adult woman who had mild COVID-19 (a few samples of this study predate the infection). Cell type and time point are not known. DNA of the CDR3: TGTGCCAGCAGCTTAGCGCGTTCGGAGACCCAGTACTTC. Translated: CASSLARSETQYF. The full variable domain, rest sourced from reference TRBV7-6 and TRBJ2-5, is GAGVSQSPRYKVTKRGQDVALRCDPISGHVSLYWYRQALGQGPEFLTYFNYEAQQDKSGLPNDRFSAERPEGSISTLTIQRTEQRDSAMYRCASSLARSETQYFGPGTRLLVL.